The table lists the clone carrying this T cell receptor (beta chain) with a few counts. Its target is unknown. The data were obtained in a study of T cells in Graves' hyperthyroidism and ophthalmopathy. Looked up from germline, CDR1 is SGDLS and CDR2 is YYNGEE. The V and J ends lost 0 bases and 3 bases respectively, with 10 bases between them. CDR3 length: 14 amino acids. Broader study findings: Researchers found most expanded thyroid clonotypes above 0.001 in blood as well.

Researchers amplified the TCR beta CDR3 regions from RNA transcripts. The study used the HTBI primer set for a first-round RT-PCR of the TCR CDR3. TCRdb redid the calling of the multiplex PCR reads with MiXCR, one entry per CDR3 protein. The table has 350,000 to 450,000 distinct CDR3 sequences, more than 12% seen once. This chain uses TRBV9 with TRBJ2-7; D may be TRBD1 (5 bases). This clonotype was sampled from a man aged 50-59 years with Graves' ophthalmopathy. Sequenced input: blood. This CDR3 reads CASSVAGSNYEQYF. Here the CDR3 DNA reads TGTGCCAGCAGCGTAGCAGGGTCCAACTACGAGCAGTACTTC.